The clone carrying this T cell receptor beta chain has a count of ten or more. Germline V gives CDR1 DFQATT, CDR2 SNEGSKA (reference sequence). This CDR3 comprises 13 residues. V lost 7 bases and J 6 bases, leaving 15 bases between the germline ends. A single record per CDR3 protein comes from TCRdb applying MiXCR to the RT-PCR reads. The table includes 550,000 to 750,000 distinct CDR3 sequences, 12% to 15% detected once. The sequenced sample consisted of memory CD4+ T cells from blood. V and J are TRBV20-1 and TRBJ2-2; D possibly uses TRBD1 or TRBD2 (5 bases each). This TCR came from a female donor in good health, serving as a healthy control. The CDR3: CSVAGETAGELFF. For the CDR3, the DNA is TGCAGTGTCGCCGGGGAGACAGCCGGGGAGCTGTTTTTT.